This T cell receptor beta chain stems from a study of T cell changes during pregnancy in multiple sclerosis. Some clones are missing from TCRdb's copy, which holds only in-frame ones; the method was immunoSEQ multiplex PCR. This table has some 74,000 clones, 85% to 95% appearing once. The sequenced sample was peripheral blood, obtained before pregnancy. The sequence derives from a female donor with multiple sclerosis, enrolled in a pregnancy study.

In nucleotides, the CDR3 is TGCGCCAGCAGCTCGTCTCTAAGACAGCTTGGCAATGATAGAAACACCATATATTTT. Translated: CASSSSLRQLGNDRNTIYF. The V gene is TRBV5-1, the J gene TRBJ1-3; D is perhaps TRBD1 (5 bases). Trimming took 3 bases from V and 5 from J, leaving 27 bases between them. Germline values: CDR1 SGHRS, CDR2 YFSETQ. The CDR3 spans 19 residues.